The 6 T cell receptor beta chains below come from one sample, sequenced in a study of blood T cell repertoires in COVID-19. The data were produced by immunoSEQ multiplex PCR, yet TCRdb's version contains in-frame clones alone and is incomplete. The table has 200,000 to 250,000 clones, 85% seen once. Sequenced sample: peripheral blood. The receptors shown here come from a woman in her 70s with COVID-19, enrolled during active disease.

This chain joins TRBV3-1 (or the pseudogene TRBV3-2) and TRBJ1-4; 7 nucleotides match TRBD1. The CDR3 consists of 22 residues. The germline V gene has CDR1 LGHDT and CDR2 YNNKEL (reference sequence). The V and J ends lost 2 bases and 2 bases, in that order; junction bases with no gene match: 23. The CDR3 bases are TGTGCCAGCAGCCAATTCTCTCCAGGGGGAGCCGGCAGTCTCACGACTAATGAAAAACTGTTTTTT. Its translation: CASSQFSPGGAGSLTTNEKLFF.

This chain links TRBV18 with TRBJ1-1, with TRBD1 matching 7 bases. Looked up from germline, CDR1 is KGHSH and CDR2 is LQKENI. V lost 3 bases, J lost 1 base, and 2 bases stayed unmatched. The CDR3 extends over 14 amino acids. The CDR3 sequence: CASSPNRGNTEAFF. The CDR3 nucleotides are TGTGCCAGCTCACCTAACAGGGGGAACACTGAAGCTTTCTTT.

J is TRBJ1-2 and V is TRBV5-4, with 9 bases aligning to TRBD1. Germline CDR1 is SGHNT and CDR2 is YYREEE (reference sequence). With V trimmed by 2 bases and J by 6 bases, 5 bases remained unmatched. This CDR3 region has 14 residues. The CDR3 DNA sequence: TGTGCCAGCAGCTTCATTGGACAGGGGCATGGCTACACCTTC. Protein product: CASSFIGQGHGYTF. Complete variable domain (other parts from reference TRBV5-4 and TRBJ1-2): ETGVTQSPTHLIKTRGQQVTLRCSSQSGHNTVSWYQQALGQGPQFIFQYYREEENGRGNFPPRFSGLQFPNYSSELNVNALELDDSALYLCASSFIGQGHGYTFGSGTRLTVV.

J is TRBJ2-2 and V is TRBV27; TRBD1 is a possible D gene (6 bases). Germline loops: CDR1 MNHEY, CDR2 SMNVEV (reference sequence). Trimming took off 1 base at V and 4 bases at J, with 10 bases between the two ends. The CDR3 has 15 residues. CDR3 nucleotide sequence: TGTGCCAGCAGTTTATATTTAGGGGGCACCGGGGAGCTGTTTTTT. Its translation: CASSLYLGGTGELFF.

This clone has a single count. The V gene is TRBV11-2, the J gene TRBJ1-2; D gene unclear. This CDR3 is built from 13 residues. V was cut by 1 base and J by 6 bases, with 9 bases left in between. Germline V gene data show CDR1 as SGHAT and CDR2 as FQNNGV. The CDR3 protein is CASSLAQSDGYTF. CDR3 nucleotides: TGTGCCAGCAGCTTAGCACAGAGTGATGGCTACACCTTC.

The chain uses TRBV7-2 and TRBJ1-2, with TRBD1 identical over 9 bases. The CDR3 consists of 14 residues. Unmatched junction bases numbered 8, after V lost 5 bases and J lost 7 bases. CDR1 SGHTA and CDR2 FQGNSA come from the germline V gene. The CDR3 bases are TGTGCCAGCAGCGGGACAGGGCGGGAGGCTGGCTACACCTTC. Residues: CASSGTGREAGYTF.